This T cell receptor (beta chain) was sequenced for a study of T cells after yellow fever vaccination. Overall study: For low cell numbers, libraries were made with SMART-Seq v4 Ultra Low Input.

Study observations and caveats: It was a small share of clonotypes that appeared in both CD4 and CD8 compartments. Primary-vaccination clones mostly resurfaced post-booster (nearly 97% CD4, approximately 87% CD8). Highly abundant clonotypes carried over from the bulk population could end up in FACS-sorted repertoires as contaminants.

V lost 0 bases and J lost 1; bases outside the gene matches: 2. This CDR3 region has 17 residues. Germline-derived CDR1 and CDR2 are SGHRS and YFSETQ. This clonotype was seen more than once but under ten times. The target antigen is unknown. Using its own MiXCR run on the 5' RACE reads, TCRdb lists one record per CDR3 protein. The sample has approximately 300,000 distinct CDR3 sequences; roughly 6.8% are singletons. The TCR was taken from a man between 18 and 35 years old who received the YFV17D yellow fever vaccine. The sample here was PBMCs, taken roughly 47 days after the first yellow fever vaccination. The chain links TRBV5-1 to TRBJ2-1, with 12 positions matching TRBD2. The CDR3 DNA reads as TGCGCCAGCAGCTTGGACCTAGCGGGGGGGTCCTACAATGAGCAGTTCTTC. Protein product: CASSLDLAGGSYNEQFF.